The present T cell receptor (beta chain) was sequenced within a study of T cell responses to AZD1222 COVID-19 vaccine. For this clone: What it recognizes is unknown.

In germline, CDR1 is LGHDT, CDR2 YNNKEL (reference sequence). This CDR3 comprises 20 residues. J was trimmed by 6 bases and V by 1 base; bases with no gene match: 20. Method: immunoSEQ multiplex PCR; TCRdb's copy keeps in-frame clones and lacks some. This table has 150,000 or so clones, around 88% appearing once. Study results and limitations: Every sample of the repertoires postdated the peak T cell response. The study identified only five to seven AZD1222 recipients as seropositive at baseline.

This sequence was found in an adult in good health. The material sequenced was peripheral blood, taken on day 0 of AZD1222 vaccination. The chain couples TRBV3-1 (or the pseudogene TRBV3-2) to TRBJ2-3, with 9 bases that match TRBD2. CDR3 sequence (DNA): TGTGCCAGCAGCCAAGTTATCCGCTTATGGGCGGGGGGGCCTTATGATACGCAGTATTTT. Translating gives CASSQVIRLWAGGPYDTQYF.